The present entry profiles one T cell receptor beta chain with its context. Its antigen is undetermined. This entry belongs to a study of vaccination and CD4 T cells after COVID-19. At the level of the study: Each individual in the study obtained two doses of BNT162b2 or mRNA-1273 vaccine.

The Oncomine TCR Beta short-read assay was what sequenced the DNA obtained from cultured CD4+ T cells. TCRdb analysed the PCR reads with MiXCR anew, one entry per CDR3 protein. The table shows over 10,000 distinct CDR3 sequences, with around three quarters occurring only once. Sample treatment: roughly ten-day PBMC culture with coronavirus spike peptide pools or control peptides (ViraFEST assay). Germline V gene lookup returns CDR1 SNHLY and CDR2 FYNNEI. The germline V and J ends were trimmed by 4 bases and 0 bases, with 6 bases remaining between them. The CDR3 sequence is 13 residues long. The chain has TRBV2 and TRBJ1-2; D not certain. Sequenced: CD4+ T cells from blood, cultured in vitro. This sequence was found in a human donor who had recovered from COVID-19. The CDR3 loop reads CASSGVANYGYTF. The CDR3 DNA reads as TGTGCCAGCAGTGGGGTTGCTAACTATGGCTACACCTTC.